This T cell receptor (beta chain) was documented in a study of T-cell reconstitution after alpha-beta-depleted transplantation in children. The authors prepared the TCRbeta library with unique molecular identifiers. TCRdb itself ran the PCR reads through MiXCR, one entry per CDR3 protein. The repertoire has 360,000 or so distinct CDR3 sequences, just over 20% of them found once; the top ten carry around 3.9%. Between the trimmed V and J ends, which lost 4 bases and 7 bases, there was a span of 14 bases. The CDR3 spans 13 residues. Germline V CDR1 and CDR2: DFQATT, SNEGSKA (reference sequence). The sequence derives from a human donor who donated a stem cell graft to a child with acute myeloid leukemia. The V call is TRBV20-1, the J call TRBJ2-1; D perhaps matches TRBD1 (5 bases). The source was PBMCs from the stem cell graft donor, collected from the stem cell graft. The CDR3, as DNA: TGCAGTGCTAATGGTGGGGCACGGAATGAGCAGTTCTTC. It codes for CSANGGARNEQFF.